The 21 T cell receptor beta chains reported below all come from one sample, sequenced in a study of blood T cell repertoires in COVID-19. Generated by immunoSEQ multiplex PCR, the TCRdb table keeps only in-frame clones and is missing some. The table has 85,000 to 90,000 clones, approximately 82% seen once. Sample: peripheral blood. Receptors originate from a woman of 80 years or more with acute or convalescent COVID-19.

The rearrangement joins TRBV10-3 to TRBJ1-1; unclear D gene. The V gene's germline CDR1 is ENHRY and CDR2 SYGVKD. The CDR3 is 13 residues long. V dropped 7 bases and J dropped 0 bases, with 9 bases sitting between them. The CDR3 DNA reads as TGTGCCATCACCCGGGAGCTGAACACTGAAGCTTTCTTT. This translates into CAITRELNTEAFF.

The chain recombines TRBV19 with TRBJ1-1; D not resolved. V was cut by 5 bases and J by 1 base, with 11 bases left in between. The CDR3 has 14 residues. CDR1 is LNHDA, CDR2 SQIVND, per germline (reference sequence). CDR3 bases: TGTGCCAGTAGTTCCATCGGGAGGAACACTGAAGCTTTCTTT. Translated: CASSSIGRNTEAFF.

The CDR3: CASSPGQGVYGYTF. The CDR3 DNA follows: TGTGCCAGCAGCCCCGGACAGGGGGTCTATGGCTACACCTTC. The chain joins TRBV6-4 to TRBJ1-2, with TRBD1 identical over 10 bases. This CDR3 has 14 residues. From germline, CDR1 is MRHNA and CDR2 SNTAGT. After removal of 6 bases from V and 4 bases from J, the junction contained 5 bases not matched to a gene.

This chain links TRBV6-1 with TRBJ2-3; weak D call: TRBD1 (6 bases). Germline values: CDR1 MNHNS, CDR2 SASEGT. V shed 3 bases and J shed 6 bases, with 10 bases lying between them. The CDR3 loop spans 13 amino acids. DNA for the CDR3: TGTGCCAGCAGTGAGGGGGCGCAGGATACGCAGTATTTT. Protein product: CASSEGAQDTQYF.

This clone was found a few times. V and J are TRBV28 and TRBJ1-1, with TRBD1 matching over 9 bases. V shed 8 bases, J shed 4 bases, and the junction held 8 bases outside the gene matches. This CDR3 comprises 14 residues. Germline V gene data show CDR1 as MDHEN and CDR2 as SYDVKM. The CDR3 region is CASRFGQGSTEAFF. DNA for the CDR3: TGTGCCAGCCGATTCGGACAGGGGAGCACTGAAGCTTTCTTT.

The chain uses TRBV6-2 or TRBV6-3 and TRBJ1-2; TRBD1 aligns across 7 bases. The germline CDR1 and CDR2 sequences are MNHEY and SVGEGT. Trimming at V came to 6 bases and at J to 5 bases, leaving 18 bases not matched to a gene. The CDR3 has 17 residues. CDR3 in DNA: TGTGCCAGCAGCCCAGTCCGGACAGGAATCGATAATTATGGCTACACCTTC. Translation: CASSPVRTGIDNYGYTF.

V usage is TRBV24-1 and J usage is TRBJ2-1, with 10 bases identical to TRBD1. CDR1 and CDR2 from the germline V gene are KGHDR and SFDVKD. The CDR3 loop spans 14 amino acids. V lost 6 bases to trimming and J lost 10 bases; unmatched junction nucleotides: 8. Here the CDR3 reads CATSHRQGAEEQFF. CDR3 in DNA: TGTGCCACCAGTCACCGACAGGGGGCAGAGGAGCAGTTCTTC.

The chain carries TRBV6-5 and TRBJ2-7, with D perhaps TRBD1 (6 bases). The CDR3 has 14 residues. V was clipped by 0 bases and J by 6 bases, with 12 bases between them. Germline assignment: CDR1 MNHEY and CDR2 SVGAGI. CDR3 nucleotides: TGTGCCAGCAGTTACTCGGGGGCTACCGGCGAGCAGTACTTC. It yields the protein CASSYSGATGEQYF.

The gene calls are TRBV19 and TRBJ2-1; 10 positions agree with TRBD2. The CDR3 consists of 15 residues. Germline CDR1 and CDR2: LNHDA and SQIVND (reference sequence). V shed 5 bases, J shed 6 bases, and the junction held 7 bases outside the gene matches. The CDR3 DNA is TGTGCCAGTAGTCCCCAAGCGGGAGGGCCCAATGAGCAGTTCTTC. Its protein product is CASSPQAGGPNEQFF.

The genes are TRBV5-6 and TRBJ1-5, with D possibly being TRBD1 (6 bases). From germline, CDR1 is SGHDT and CDR2 YYEEEE. Trimming took 4 bases from V and 8 from J, leaving 22 bases between them. This CDR3 has 16 amino acids. The chain's CDR3 is CASSRFGQPDVEPQHF. CDR3 nucleotides: TGTGCCAGCAGCCGTTTTGGACAGCCCGACGTGGAGCCCCAGCATTTT.

V gene TRBV12-3 or TRBV12-4 combines with J gene TRBJ1-1; weak D call: TRBD1 (5 bases). This CDR3 region has 13 residues. V gave up 7 bases and J gave up 8 bases, with 17 bases separating them. CDR3 in amino acids: CASTLGQSSEAFF. The CDR3 DNA reads TGTGCCAGCACCCTGGGGCAGTCATCCGAAGCTTTCTTT.

The chain has TRBV27 and TRBJ2-2, with 9 nucleotides matching TRBD1. Germline trimming cut 8 bases from V and 8 bases from J; bases unmatched to any gene: 6. Germline V CDR1 and CDR2: MNHEY, SMNVEV (reference sequence). This CDR3 has 13 amino acids. The CDR3 DNA reads as TGTGCCAGCGGGACAGGGAACTTGGGGGAGCTGTTTTTT. It specifies CASGTGNLGELFF.

The genes are TRBV29-1 and TRBJ2-3; 7 positions match TRBD2. The V and J ends lost 4 bases and 2 bases, in that order; junction bases with no gene match: 3. The V gene's germline CDR1 is SQVTM and CDR2 ANQGSEA. This CDR3 is built from 13 residues. CDR3 amino acids: CSVVGGNTDTQYF. CDR3 sequence (DNA): TGCAGCGTTGTGGGAGGGAACACAGATACGCAGTATTTT.

This clone showed up just a few times. This chain links TRBV10-2 with TRBJ2-1; 8 bases align to TRBD1. CDR1 and CDR2 (germline): WSHSY, SAAADI. The CDR3 consists of 12 residues. With V trimmed by 9 bases and J by 4 bases, 2 bases remained unmatched. DNA of the CDR3: TGCGCCAGTTACAGGGGGTACAATGAGCAGTTCTTC. As protein: CASYRGYNEQFF.

This clone occurred once. The V call is TRBV6-6, the J call TRBJ1-4, with no clear D. The CDR3 sequence is 17 residues long. Germline lookup yields CDR1 MNHNY and CDR2 SVGAGI (reference sequence). V was pared by 5 bases and J by 0 bases, with 16 bases between. The CDR3: CASSRDIPSSTNEKLFF. The CDR3 bases are TGTGCCAGCAGTCGGGATATTCCTAGTTCAACTAATGAAAAACTGTTTTTT.

The chain uses TRBV24-1 and TRBJ2-3; 11 bases map to TRBD2. The V and J ends lost 6 bases and 2 bases, in that order; junction bases with no gene match: 6. Per germline, CDR1 KGHDR and CDR2 SFDVKD. The CDR3 has 16 residues. The CDR3 nucleotides read TGTGCCACCAGTTTAGCTAGCGGGAGGTACACAGATACGCAGTATTTT. This codes for CATSLASGRYTDTQYF.

J is TRBJ1-5 and V is TRBV5-1; 7 bases map to TRBD1. CDR1 and CDR2 from the germline V gene are SGHRS and YFSETQ. With V trimmed by 3 bases and J by 6 bases, 15 bases remained unmatched. CDR3 length: 17 amino acids. Here the CDR3 reads CASSSRTGFSLSQPQHF. CDR3 in DNA: TGCGCCAGCAGCTCGCGGACAGGCTTCAGTTTGTCTCAGCCCCAGCATTTT.

The chain recombines TRBV5-5 with TRBJ2-7, with 7 nucleotides matching TRBD1. This CDR3 is 15 amino acids long. The junction had 13 bases not matched to a gene; V was cut back by 3 bases and J by 7 bases. Germline V gene sequence: CDR1 SGHKS, CDR2 YYEKEE (reference sequence). The CDR3 spells CASSSHGTDLVEQYF. CDR3 nucleotides: TGTGCCAGCAGCTCCCACGGGACAGATTTGGTGGAGCAGTACTTC.

The rearrangement links TRBV19 to TRBJ1-1; D gene ambiguous. CDR1 and CDR2 (germline): LNHDA, SQIVND (reference sequence). V lost 5 bases and J lost 2, with 15 bases in between. This CDR3 contains 15 residues. The DNA for the CDR3 is TGTGCCAGTAGTTACGGGGAATCGAGAAACACTGAAGCTTTCTTT. Encoded protein: CASSYGESRNTEAFF.

J is TRBJ1-2 and V is TRBV6-6; 7 bases map to TRBD1. The CDR3 is 14 amino acids. Unmatched junction bases numbered 9, after V lost 5 bases and J lost 6 bases. Germline lookup yields CDR1 MNHNY and CDR2 SVGAGI (reference sequence). The CDR3 DNA reads as TGTGCCAGCAGTCGACAGGGTACACAGAATGGCTACACCTTC. Translation gives CASSRQGTQNGYTF.

CDR3 loop: CSASLSSGNTIYF. The CDR3 DNA follows: TGCAGTGCTAGTCTCAGCTCTGGAAACACCATATATTTT. The chain is built from TRBV20-1 and TRBJ1-3; D gene uncertain. The CDR3 covers 13 residues. Germline CDR1 DFQATT, CDR2 SNEGSKA (reference sequence). The V gene lost 3 bases and the J gene lost 0 bases, with 6 bases spanning the gap.